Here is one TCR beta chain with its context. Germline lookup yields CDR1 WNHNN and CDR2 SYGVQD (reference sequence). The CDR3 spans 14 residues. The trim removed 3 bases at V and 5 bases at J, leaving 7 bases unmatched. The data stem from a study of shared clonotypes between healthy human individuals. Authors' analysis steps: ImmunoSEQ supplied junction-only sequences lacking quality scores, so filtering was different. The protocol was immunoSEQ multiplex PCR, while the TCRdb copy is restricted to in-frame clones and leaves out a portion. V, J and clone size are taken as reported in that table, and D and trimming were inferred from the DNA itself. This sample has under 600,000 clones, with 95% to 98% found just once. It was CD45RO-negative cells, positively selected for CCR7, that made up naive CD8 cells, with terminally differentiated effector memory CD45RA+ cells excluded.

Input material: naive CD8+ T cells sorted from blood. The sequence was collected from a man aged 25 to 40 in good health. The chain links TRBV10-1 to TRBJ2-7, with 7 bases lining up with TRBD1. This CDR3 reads CASSDRQGSDEQYF. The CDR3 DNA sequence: TGCGCCAGCAGTGACCGACAGGGTTCGGACGAGCAGTACTTC.